This TCR beta chain derives from a study of spatial heterogeneity in lung cancer (dated by TCRdb to the late 2010s). Background on the whole study: More beta-chain than alpha-chain transcripts were consistently detected, likely reflecting higher beta-chain transcript abundance. In tumor regions, TCR transcript counts showed a strong correlation with a T cell transcriptional module score from matched bulk RNA-seq. In the raw uncorrected reads, each unique combination of TCR and UMI appeared more than ten times on average. TCR alpha and beta repertoires were quantitatively compared across multiple tumor regions, matched nontumor lung and blood in non-small cell lung cancer. Nonsynonymous mutation counts, determined by whole-exome sequencing of tumor tissue, were related to TCR repertoire features. At surgery, fewer than 250 tumor regions, some 61 matched nontumor lung samples and some 54 PBMC samples were TCR-sequenced for both alpha and beta chains.

This specimen's time point label, interpreted: sample taken at primary tumor resection. Samples were obtained from around 72 patients with early-stage, untreated non-small cell lung cancer from the lung TRACERx cohort. Without any cell sorting, TCR sequencing was performed on whole RNA extracted either from tumor and nontumor lung tissue or from cryopreserved PBMC samples. A patient was chosen for TCR sequencing only when enough RNA was available from at least two tumor regions. A lung pathologist reviewed the tumor and adjacent nontumor lung specimens before the specimens were selected. This clonotype was detected ten times or more. Its antigen is not yet known. One base away there is no much larger clone; base qualities are not given. With the library built for alpha chains, this beta chain is off target and its frequency is not meaningful. Library creation used 5' RACE. The sequencer was a NextSeq 500. To allow correction of PCR and sequencing errors, the TCR library protocol tagged every TCR cDNA molecule with a unique molecular identifier. Per the authors' processing: TCR identification, UMI-based error correction and CDR3 extraction were performed with Decombinator tools. TCRs above a frequency of 2 per 1,000, corresponding to the top 1% of the tumor frequency distribution, were defined as expanded. Expanded tumor TCRs statistically deemed absent (corrected P<0.05) from at least one tumor region were classed as regional, and all other expanded tumor TCRs were classed as ubiquitous. Rényi diversity was computed with the R vegan package after subsampling each repertoire 100 times to 5,000 TCRs. CDR3 similarity networks were built from amino acid triplet string-kernel similarity, with CDR3s being connected when pairwise similarity was above 0.82. TCRdb passed the public sequencing reads through fastp at Q25 and MiXCR, retaining productive beta sequences. CDR3 protein duplicates are merged, each entry listing the most common genes and DNA. Here the V and J calls rest on TCRdb's processing, not on the authors' analysis. The sample records about 13,000 distinct CDR3 sequences, just over 5% of which are singletons. The ten biggest clones cover under 30% of the sample.

The paper's findings and limits, for the study overall: Counts of ubiquitous and regional expanded TCRs correlated with counts of ubiquitous and regional nonsynonymous mutations, respectively. The tumor nonsynonymous mutation count correlated with the number of expanded alpha and beta TCRs within the tumor. Confirming at a functional level the hypothesis that regional TCRs recognize regional mutations was considered to require additional single-cell paired TCR alpha and beta sequencing. TCR-seq coverage of tumor T cells was estimated at only approximately 7% for alpha chains and around 14% for beta chains.

The sequence derives from a male donor with early-stage non-small cell lung cancer. Specimen: lung tumor tissue, collected at surgery.

Here is the DNA: TGTGCCACGATATCACCGGGTTACTATGGCTACACCTTC. Its coded protein is CATISPGYYGYTF. The rearranged segments are TRBV28 and TRBJ1-2; the D gene is not confidently resolved. From cysteine to phenylalanine, the CDR3 is 13 amino acids long. The CDR3 DNA has 39 bases and is translated from base 1. As encoded in the germline V gene, CDR1 is MDHEN while CDR2 is SYDVKM. V is pared back by 10 bases and J by 3 bases, with 15 bases lying between the germline termini.